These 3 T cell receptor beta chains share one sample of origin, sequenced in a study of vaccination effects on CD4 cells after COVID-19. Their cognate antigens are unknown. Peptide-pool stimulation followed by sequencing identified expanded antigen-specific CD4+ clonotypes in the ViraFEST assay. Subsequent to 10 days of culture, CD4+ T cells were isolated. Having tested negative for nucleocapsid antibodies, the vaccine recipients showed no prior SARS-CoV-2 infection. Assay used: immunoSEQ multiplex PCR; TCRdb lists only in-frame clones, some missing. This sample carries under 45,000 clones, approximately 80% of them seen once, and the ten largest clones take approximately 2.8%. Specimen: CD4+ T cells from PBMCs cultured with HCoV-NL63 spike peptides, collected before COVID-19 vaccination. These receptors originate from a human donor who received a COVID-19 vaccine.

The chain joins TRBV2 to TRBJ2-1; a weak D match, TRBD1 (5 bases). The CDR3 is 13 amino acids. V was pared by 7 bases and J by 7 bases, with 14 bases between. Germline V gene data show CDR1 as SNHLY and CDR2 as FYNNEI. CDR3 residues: CASIQDTANEQFF. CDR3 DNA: TGTGCCAGCATCCAGGACACTGCAAATGAGCAGTTCTTC.

CDR3 sequence (DNA): TGTGCCAGCAGCTTAGCAGGGTGGAACACTGAAGCTTTCTTT. Translating gives CASSLAGWNTEAFF. This sequence joins TRBV11-1 and TRBJ1-1; D is unresolved. Trimming cost V 0 bases and J 1 base, with 6 bases left between them. This CDR3 comprises 14 residues. Germline-derived CDR1 and CDR2 are SGHAT and FQDESV (reference sequence).

The CDR3 DNA reads as TGTGCCAGCTCACCCGGGACAGCCTCTGGGGCCAACGTCCTGACTTTC. It translates to CASSPGTASGANVLTF. The J gene is TRBJ2-6, the V gene TRBV18; 7 nucleotides align to TRBD1. The CDR3 is made up of 16 amino acids. Germline V lookup: CDR1 KGHSH, CDR2 LQKENI. Germline trimming cut 3 bases from V and 0 bases from J; bases unmatched to any gene: 2. Full variable domain (outside the CDR3, taken from reference TRBV18 and TRBJ2-6): NAGVMQNPRHLVRRRGQEARLRCSPMKGHSHVYWYRQLPEEGLKFMVYLQKENIIDESGMPKERFSAEFPKEGPSILRIQQVVRGDSAAYFCASSPGTASGANVLTFGAGSRLTVL.